This entry describes one TCR beta chain. Its target is unknown. Profiling relied on immunoSEQ multiplex PCR, and the TCRdb table lists in-frame clones only, not all of them. The table has 30,000 to 45,000 clones, over 80% seen once. The sample comes from a study of T cell clonotyping in hematopoietic cell transplantation. Regarding the study as a whole: Few recipient clonotypes overlapped donors; over 95% were de novo at given depth. Recipient TCR diversity dropped after transplant; expanded clonotypes rose from day 30 to 180.

CDR3 size: 14 residues. V dropped 6 bases and J dropped 1 base, with 9 bases sitting between them. Germline loops: CDR1 SGHTA, CDR2 FQGTGA. The specimen sequenced was peripheral blood mononuclear cells. This receptor was taken from a woman between 40 and 55 years old in good health. Some clones in this sample may be carry-over from other donors' samples. The chain links TRBV7-3 to TRBJ2-2, with TRBD1 as a possible D gene (6 bases). CDR3 loop: CASREQGNTGELFF. In DNA, the CDR3 is TGTGCCAGCAGGGAACAGGGGAACACCGGGGAGCTGTTTTTT.